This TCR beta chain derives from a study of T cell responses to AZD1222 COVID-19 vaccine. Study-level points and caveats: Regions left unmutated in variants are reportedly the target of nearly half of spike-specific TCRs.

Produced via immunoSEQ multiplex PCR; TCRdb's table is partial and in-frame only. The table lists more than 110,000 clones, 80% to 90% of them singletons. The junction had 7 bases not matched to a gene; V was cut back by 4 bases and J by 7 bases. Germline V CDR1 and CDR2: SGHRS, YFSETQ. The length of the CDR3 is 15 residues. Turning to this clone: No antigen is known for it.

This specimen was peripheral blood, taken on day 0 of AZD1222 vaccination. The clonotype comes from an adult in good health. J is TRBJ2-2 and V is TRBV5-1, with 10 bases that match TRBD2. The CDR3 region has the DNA TGCGCCAGCAGCGAAGCTAGCGGGAGCGGCGGGGAGCTGTTTTTT. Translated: CASSEASGSGGELFF.